A selection of T cell receptor beta chains follows, all from one sample in a study of blood T cell repertoires in COVID-19. The protocol was immunoSEQ multiplex PCR, while the TCRdb copy is restricted to in-frame clones and leaves out a portion. Of roughly 58,000 clones listed, 70% to 80% were seen once; the top ten hold less than 25%. Specimen: peripheral blood. Receptors originate from a man aged 45-65 years with active or convalescent COVID-19. Each CDR3 is given with its conserved first and last residue. D genes are given only for firm matches. The listing skips clone size in some rows; elsewhere it reads once, few, many or a size class.

abundance: -; j_gene: TRBJ1-1; d_gene: TRBD1; v_gene: TRBV7-3; CDR3nt: TGTGCCAGCGGCAGGGGGCAGGGGACTGAAGCTTTCTTT; CDR3aa: CASGRGQGTEAFF
abundance: -; j_gene: TRBJ1-6; d_gene: TRBD1; v_gene: TRBV30; CDR3nt: TGTGCCTGGACCCCGGGACAGATGCTTTCACCCCTCCACTTT; CDR3aa: CAWTPGQMLSPLHF
abundance: few; j_gene: TRBJ2-3; d_gene: TRBD1; v_gene: TRBV3-1/TRBV3-2; CDR3nt: TGTGCCAGCAGCCAAGTCAGGGGGCTTAATACGCAGTATTTT; CDR3aa: CASSQVRGLNTQYF
abundance: -; j_gene: TRBJ2-1; d_gene: TRBD2; v_gene: TRBV7-8; CDR3nt: TGTGCCAGCAGCTTAGGGCGGGAGTTCTACAATGAGCAGTTCTTC; CDR3aa: CASSLGREFYNEQFF
abundance: -; j_gene: TRBJ1-5; d_gene: -; v_gene: TRBV30; CDR3nt: TGTGCCTGGGGCAGCGCGGGGCAGCCCCAGCATTTT; CDR3aa: CAWGSAGQPQHF
abundance: -; j_gene: TRBJ1-2; d_gene: TRBD1; v_gene: TRBV2; CDR3nt: TGTGCCAGCAGTGAGGGACAGGGGGCAATTAACTATGGCTACACCTTC; CDR3aa: CASSEGQGAINYGYTF
abundance: -; j_gene: TRBJ1-1; d_gene: -; v_gene: TRBV6-5; CDR3nt: TGTGCCAGCAGTTTTCACAGGGCCGACACTGAAGCTTTCTTT; CDR3aa: CASSFHRADTEAFF
abundance: -; j_gene: TRBJ1-1; d_gene: -; v_gene: TRBV18; CDR3nt: TGTGCCAGCTCACCTGCAGCGACGAACACTGAAGCTTTCTTT; CDR3aa: CASSPAATNTEAFF
abundance: -; j_gene: TRBJ2-3; d_gene: -; v_gene: TRBV7-8; CDR3nt: TGTGCCAGCAGCTTAGGTAGTGCTACGCAGTATTTT; CDR3aa: CASSLGSATQYF
abundance: -; j_gene: TRBJ2-7; d_gene: TRBD1; v_gene: TRBV29-1; CDR3nt: TGCAGCGTAGGGACAGGGGGCTCCTACGAGCAGTACTTC; CDR3aa: CSVGTGGSYEQYF
abundance: -; j_gene: TRBJ2-2; d_gene: -; v_gene: TRBV29-1; CDR3nt: TGCAGCGTGGGGGGTGGAGCCACCGGGGAGCTGTTTTTT; CDR3aa: CSVGGGATGELFF
abundance: -; j_gene: TRBJ1-1; d_gene: -; v_gene: TRBV30; CDR3nt: TGTGCCTGGATGTCCGTGAACACTGAAGCTTTCTTT; CDR3aa: CAWMSVNTEAFF
abundance: -; j_gene: TRBJ1-2; d_gene: TRBD1; v_gene: TRBV28; CDR3nt: TGTGCCAGCAGTTTAGGGACAGGCCCTCCTGGCTACACCTTC; CDR3aa: CASSLGTGPPGYTF
abundance: once; j_gene: TRBJ2-6; d_gene: -; v_gene: TRBV7-9; CDR3nt: TGTGCCAGCAGCTTAGCTGCGATCTCTGGGGCCAACGTCCTGACTTTC; CDR3aa: CASSLAAISGANVLTF
abundance: -; j_gene: TRBJ2-3; d_gene: TRBD2; v_gene: TRBV7-2; CDR3nt: TGTGCCAGCAGCTCATCACGGACTAGCGGGGCTAGCACAGATACGCAGTATTTT; CDR3aa: CASSSSRTSGASTDTQYF
abundance: -; j_gene: TRBJ2-1; d_gene: TRBD2; v_gene: TRBV19; CDR3nt: TGTGCCAGTAGTACTAAAATAGCGGGAGTTGCCAATGAGCAGTTCTTC; CDR3aa: CASSTKIAGVANEQFF
abundance: -; j_gene: TRBJ1-5; d_gene: -; v_gene: TRBV7-2; CDR3nt: TGTGCCAGCAGCGCGGATAGCAATCAGCCCCAGCATTTT; CDR3aa: CASSADSNQPQHF
abundance: -; j_gene: TRBJ2-1; d_gene: TRBD2; v_gene: TRBV5-1; CDR3nt: TGCGCCAGCAGCCCCATAGCGGGAGGAAACAATGAGCAGTTCTTC; CDR3aa: CASSPIAGGNNEQFF
abundance: once; j_gene: TRBJ2-4; d_gene: -; v_gene: TRBV5-6; CDR3nt: TGTGCCAGCAGCTTATGGGGCCTGCTAGCCAAAAACATTCAGTACTTC; CDR3aa: CASSLWGLLAKNIQYF
abundance: -; j_gene: TRBJ2-5; d_gene: -; v_gene: TRBV12-3/TRBV12-4; CDR3nt: TGTGCCAGCAGTTTAGCGCAGCGGGCGACCCAGTACTTC; CDR3aa: CASSLAQRATQYF
abundance: -; j_gene: TRBJ2-3; d_gene: -; v_gene: TRBV29-1; CDR3nt: TGCAGCGTTGGCTGGGGGCGTGAAGGGACAGATACGCAGTATTTT; CDR3aa: CSVGWGREGTDTQYF
abundance: -; j_gene: TRBJ2-1; d_gene: TRBD1; v_gene: TRBV7-9; CDR3nt: TGTGCCAGCAGCCCCCCGACAGGGGATTACAATGAGCAGTTCTTC; CDR3aa: CASSPPTGDYNEQFF
abundance: once; j_gene: TRBJ1-5; d_gene: -; v_gene: TRBV5-6; CDR3nt: TGTGCCAGCGGACTTTGGGTTACTGGACAGCCCCAGCATTTT; CDR3aa: CASGLWVTGQPQHF
abundance: -; j_gene: TRBJ2-3; d_gene: TRBD2; v_gene: TRBV18; CDR3nt: TGTGCCACCGTAGCGGGGGGGCATGTGGCAGATACGCAGTATTTT; CDR3aa: CATVAGGHVADTQYF
abundance: -; j_gene: TRBJ1-1; d_gene: -; v_gene: TRBV7-9; CDR3nt: TGTGCCAGCAGCTACGACAGAACCATCTCGAACACTGAAGCTTTCTTT; CDR3aa: CASSYDRTISNTEAFF
abundance: -; j_gene: TRBJ2-5; d_gene: -; v_gene: TRBV9; CDR3nt: TGTGCCAGCAGCGTAGCTCTGACAGCCCCCCAAGAGACCCAGTACTTC; CDR3aa: CASSVALTAPQETQYF
abundance: -; j_gene: TRBJ2-7; d_gene: -; v_gene: TRBV29-1; CDR3nt: TGCAGCGTCTCACCCAACGGGGAACCCTACGAGCAGTACTTC; CDR3aa: CSVSPNGEPYEQYF
abundance: -; j_gene: TRBJ2-5; d_gene: -; v_gene: TRBV11-3; CDR3nt: TGTGCCAGCAGCTTAGTTGGTCTCTATGAGACCCAGTACTTC; CDR3aa: CASSLVGLYETQYF
abundance: -; j_gene: TRBJ2-2; d_gene: TRBD2; v_gene: TRBV7-9; CDR3nt: TGTGCCAGCAGTTCATTTGGCCTTAGCGGGGGGAACACCGGGGAGCTGTTTTTT; CDR3aa: CASSSFGLSGGNTGELFF
abundance: -; j_gene: TRBJ2-1; d_gene: -; v_gene: TRBV19; CDR3nt: TGTGCCAGTGCTCCGGGAGTAGGCGGTGAGCAGTTCTTC; CDR3aa: CASAPGVGGEQFF
abundance: -; j_gene: TRBJ2-7; d_gene: TRBD2; v_gene: TRBV30; CDR3nt: TGTGCCTGGAGTCTAAGCGGGAGGGTCGACGAGCAGTACTTC; CDR3aa: CAWSLSGRVDEQYF
abundance: -; j_gene: TRBJ2-2; d_gene: -; v_gene: TRBV6-5; CDR3nt: TGTGCCACCGGAGGTAAATCGGACACCGGGGAGCTGTTTTTT; CDR3aa: CATGGKSDTGELFF
abundance: -; j_gene: TRBJ2-5; d_gene: TRBD2; v_gene: TRBV5-1; CDR3nt: TGCGCCAGCACCCCACTCACGGGAGGGCCGGGAGAGACCCAGTACTTC; CDR3aa: CASTPLTGGPGETQYF
abundance: -; j_gene: TRBJ1-1; d_gene: TRBD1; v_gene: TRBV6-5; CDR3nt: TGTGCCAGCAGTTACGGAACAGGGGTCCTTATGGGAGCTTTCTTT; CDR3aa: CASSYGTGVLMGAFF
abundance: -; j_gene: TRBJ2-7; d_gene: -; v_gene: TRBV2; CDR3nt: TGTGCCAGCACCTTGGGTAGCGAGAGCTCCTACGAGCAGTACTTC; CDR3aa: CASTLGSESSYEQYF
abundance: -; j_gene: TRBJ1-1; d_gene: -; v_gene: TRBV7-8; CDR3nt: TGTGCCAGCAGCCAAACCGGACAGATCACTGAAGCTTTCTTT; CDR3aa: CASSQTGQITEAFF